This TCR beta chain was observed in a study of T cell responses to AZD1222 COVID-19 vaccine. About this clone: Its antigen is undetermined.

The study's findings and limits: Nearly half of unique spike-specific TCRs reportedly avoided B.1.351 and B.1.1.7 mutated regions. Without day 14 samples, only post-peak T cell repertoires were studied. Among vaccine-associated CD4 TCRs, coverage spanned spike, with dominance at 160-218 and 743-854. Clonal diversity may have been underestimated, and the donors were mostly white British, with more females than males.

There are 13 residues in the CDR3. V was clipped by 8 bases and J by 7 bases, with 15 bases between them. CDR1 and CDR2 (germline): SGHRS, YFSETQ. Assay: immunoSEQ multiplex PCR; the TCRdb copy retains only in-frame clones and omits some. The repertoire has 120,000 or so clones, approximately 92% of them found once; the top ten carry under 9%. The chain recombines TRBV5-1 with TRBJ1-4; weak D call: TRBD1 (6 bases). The clonotype was recovered from an adult who received the AZD1222 COVID-19 vaccine. Sample: peripheral blood, taken 28 days after the second AZD1222 dose. Here the CDR3 DNA reads TGCGCCAGTCACCAGGGGCAGGGTGAAAAACTGTTTTTT. This sequence encodes CASHQGQGEKLFF.